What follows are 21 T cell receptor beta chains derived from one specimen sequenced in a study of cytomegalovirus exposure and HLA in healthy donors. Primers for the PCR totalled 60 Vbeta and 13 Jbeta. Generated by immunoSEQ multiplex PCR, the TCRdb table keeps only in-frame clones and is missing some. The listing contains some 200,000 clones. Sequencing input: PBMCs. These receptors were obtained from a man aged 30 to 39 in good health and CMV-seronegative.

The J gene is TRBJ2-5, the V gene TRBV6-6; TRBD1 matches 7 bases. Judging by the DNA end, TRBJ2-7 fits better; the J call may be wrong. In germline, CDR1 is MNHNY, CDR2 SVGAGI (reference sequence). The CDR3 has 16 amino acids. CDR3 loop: CASRAIDRAPPYEQYF. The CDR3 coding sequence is TGTGCCAGCAGGGCTATAGACAGGGCACCCCCCTACGAGCAGTACTTC.

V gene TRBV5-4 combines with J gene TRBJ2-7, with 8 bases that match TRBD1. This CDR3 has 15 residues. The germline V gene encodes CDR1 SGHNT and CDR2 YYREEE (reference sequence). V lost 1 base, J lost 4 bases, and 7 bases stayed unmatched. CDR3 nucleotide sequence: TGTGCCAGCAGCTTGTTTTCAGGGGGCGGGTACGAGCAGTACTTC. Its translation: CASSLFSGGGYEQYF.

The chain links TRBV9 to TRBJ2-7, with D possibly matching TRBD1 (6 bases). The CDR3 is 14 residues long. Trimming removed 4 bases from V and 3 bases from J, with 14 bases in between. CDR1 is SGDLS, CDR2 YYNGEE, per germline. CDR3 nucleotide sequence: TGTGCCAGCAGCATAACGACAGGCAACTACGAGCAGTACTTC. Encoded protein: CASSITTGNYEQYF.

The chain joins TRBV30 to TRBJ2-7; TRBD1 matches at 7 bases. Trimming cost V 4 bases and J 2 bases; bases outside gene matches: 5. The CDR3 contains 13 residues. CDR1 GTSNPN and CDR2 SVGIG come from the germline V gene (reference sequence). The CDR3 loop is CAWKQGPAYEQYF. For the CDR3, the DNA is TGTGCCTGGAAACAGGGGCCTGCCTACGAGCAGTACTTC.

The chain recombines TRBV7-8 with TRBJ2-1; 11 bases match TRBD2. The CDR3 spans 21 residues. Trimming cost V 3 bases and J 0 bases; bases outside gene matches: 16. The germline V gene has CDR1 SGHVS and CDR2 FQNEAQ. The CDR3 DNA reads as TGTGCCAGCAGCTTGGCCCGGGGGGGACTAGCGGAGTTGAGCTCCTACAATGAGCAGTTCTTC. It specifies CASSLARGGLAELSSYNEQFF.

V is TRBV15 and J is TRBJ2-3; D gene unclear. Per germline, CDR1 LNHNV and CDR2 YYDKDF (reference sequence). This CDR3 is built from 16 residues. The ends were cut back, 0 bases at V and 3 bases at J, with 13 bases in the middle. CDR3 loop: CATSRDRLRRTDTQYF. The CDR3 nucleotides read TGTGCCACCAGCAGAGATCGTTTACGGCGGACAGATACGCAGTATTTT.

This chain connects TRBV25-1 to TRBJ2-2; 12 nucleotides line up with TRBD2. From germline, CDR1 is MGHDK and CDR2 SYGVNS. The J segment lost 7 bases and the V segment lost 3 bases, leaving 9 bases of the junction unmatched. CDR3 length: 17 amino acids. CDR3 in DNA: TGTGCCAGCAGTGATCTAGCGGGAGGGGCGTTGATCGGGGAGCTGTTTTTT. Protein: CASSDLAGGALIGELFF.

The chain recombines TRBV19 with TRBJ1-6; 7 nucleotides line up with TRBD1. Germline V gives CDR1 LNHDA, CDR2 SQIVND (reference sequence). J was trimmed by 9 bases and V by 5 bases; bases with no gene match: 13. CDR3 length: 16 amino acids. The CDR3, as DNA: TGTGCCAGTAGTGGTCTCCAGGGGGGCGCGGGTTCACCCCTCCACTTT. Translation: CASSGLQGGAGSPLHF.

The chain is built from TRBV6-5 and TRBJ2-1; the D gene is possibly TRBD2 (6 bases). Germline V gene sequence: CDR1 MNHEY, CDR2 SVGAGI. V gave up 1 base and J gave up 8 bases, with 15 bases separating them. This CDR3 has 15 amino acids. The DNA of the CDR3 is TGTGCCAGCAGTTACTACCGGGGGTCTCGCGATGAGCAGTTCTTC. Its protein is CASSYYRGSRDEQFF.

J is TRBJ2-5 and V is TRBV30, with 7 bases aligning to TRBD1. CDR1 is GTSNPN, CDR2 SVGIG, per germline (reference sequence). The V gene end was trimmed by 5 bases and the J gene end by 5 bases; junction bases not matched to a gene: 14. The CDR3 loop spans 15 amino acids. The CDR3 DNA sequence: TGTGCCTGGGAACTGGGGCGACAGGGTTGGGAGACCCAGTACTTC. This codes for CAWELGRQGWETQYF.

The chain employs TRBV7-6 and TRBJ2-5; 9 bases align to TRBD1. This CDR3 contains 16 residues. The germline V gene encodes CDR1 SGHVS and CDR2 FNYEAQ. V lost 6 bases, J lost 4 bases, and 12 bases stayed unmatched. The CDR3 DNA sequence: TGTGCCAGCAGGCTAGCGACAGGGGGAACCCCAGAGACCCAGTACTTC. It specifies CASRLATGGTPETQYF.

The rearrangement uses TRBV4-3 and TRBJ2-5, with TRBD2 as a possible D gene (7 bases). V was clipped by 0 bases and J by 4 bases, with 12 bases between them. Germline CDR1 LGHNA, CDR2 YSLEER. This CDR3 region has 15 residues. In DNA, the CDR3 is TGCGCCAGCAGCCAAGATGGGGGCGGGGGAGAGACCCAGTACTTC. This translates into CASSQDGGGGETQYF.

The CDR3 spells CASSQEIGQGYGYTF. The CDR3 DNA is TGCGCCAGCAGCCAAGAGATAGGTCAGGGCTATGGCTACACCTTC. The rearrangement links TRBV4-1 to TRBJ1-2; a possible D gene is TRBD1 (5 bases). This CDR3 is built from 15 residues. CDR1 and CDR2 from the germline V gene are MGHRA and YSYEKL. V was shortened by 0 bases and J by 4 bases, with 12 bases between the two germline ends.

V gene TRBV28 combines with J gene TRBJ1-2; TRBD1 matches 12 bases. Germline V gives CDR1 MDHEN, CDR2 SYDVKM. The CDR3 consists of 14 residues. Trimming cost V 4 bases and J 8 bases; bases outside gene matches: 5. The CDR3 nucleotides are TGTGCCAGCAGTTCCGGGACAGGGGGCCGCGGCTACACCTTC. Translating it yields CASSSGTGGRGYTF.

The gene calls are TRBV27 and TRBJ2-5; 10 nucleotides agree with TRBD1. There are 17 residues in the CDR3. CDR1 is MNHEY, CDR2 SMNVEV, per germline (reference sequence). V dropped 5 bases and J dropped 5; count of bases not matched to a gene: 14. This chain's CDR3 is CASSLYGTGELGETQYF. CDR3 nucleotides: TGTGCCAGCAGTCTATACGGGACAGGGGAATTGGGGGAGACCCAGTACTTC.

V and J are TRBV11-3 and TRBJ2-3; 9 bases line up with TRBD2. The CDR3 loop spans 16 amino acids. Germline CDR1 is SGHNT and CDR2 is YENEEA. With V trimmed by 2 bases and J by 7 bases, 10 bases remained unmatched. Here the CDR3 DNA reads TGTGCCAGCAGCTTAAGTGGGGCGGGAGGGCCTAATACGCAGTATTTT. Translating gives CASSLSGAGGPNTQYF.

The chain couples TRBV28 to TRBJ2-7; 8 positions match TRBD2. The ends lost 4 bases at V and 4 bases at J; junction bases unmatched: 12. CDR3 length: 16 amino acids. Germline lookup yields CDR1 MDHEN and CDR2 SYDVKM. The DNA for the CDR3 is TGTGCCAGCAGTTCAACCCCGGGAGGGAGCCCTTACGAGCAGTACTTC. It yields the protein CASSSTPGGSPYEQYF.

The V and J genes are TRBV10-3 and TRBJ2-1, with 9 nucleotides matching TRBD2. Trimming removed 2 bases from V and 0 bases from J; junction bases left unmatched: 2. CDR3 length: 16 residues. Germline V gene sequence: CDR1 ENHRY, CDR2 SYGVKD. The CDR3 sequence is CAISETSGRSYNEQFF. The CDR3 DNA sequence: TGTGCCATCAGTGAGACTAGCGGGCGCTCCTACAATGAGCAGTTCTTC.

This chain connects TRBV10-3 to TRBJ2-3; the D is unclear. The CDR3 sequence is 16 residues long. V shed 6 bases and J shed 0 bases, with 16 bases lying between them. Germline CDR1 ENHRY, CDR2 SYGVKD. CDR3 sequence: CAIRQGVSTSTDTQYF. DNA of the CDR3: TGTGCCATCAGGCAAGGAGTCTCTACTAGCACAGATACGCAGTATTTT.

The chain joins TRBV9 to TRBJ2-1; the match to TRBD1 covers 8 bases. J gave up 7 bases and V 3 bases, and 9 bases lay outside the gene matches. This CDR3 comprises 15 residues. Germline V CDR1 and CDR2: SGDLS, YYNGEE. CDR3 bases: TGTGCCAGCAGCGCAGGAGGCACAGGGGGGAATGAGCAGTTCTTC. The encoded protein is CASSAGGTGGNEQFF.

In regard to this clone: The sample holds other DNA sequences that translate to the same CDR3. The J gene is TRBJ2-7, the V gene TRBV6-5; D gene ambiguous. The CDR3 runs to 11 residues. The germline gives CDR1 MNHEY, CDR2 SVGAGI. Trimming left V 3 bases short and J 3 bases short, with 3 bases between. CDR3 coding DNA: TGTGCCAGCAGTTATCTCTACGAGCAGTACTTC. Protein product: CASSYLYEQYF.